What follows are 19 T cell receptor beta chains derived from one specimen sequenced in a study of blood T cell repertoires in COVID-19. Assay: immunoSEQ multiplex PCR; the TCRdb copy retains only in-frame clones and omits some. The data hold about 140,000 clones, with over 70% observed a single time. Sequencing was done on a sample of PBMCs or T cells enriched from blood (not recorded which). The receptors shown here come from a man between 60 and 70 years old who had recovered from COVID-19.

As DNA, the CDR3 is TGTGCCAGCAGCGCGGTTTTGGCGGGGGATAATGAGCAGTTCTTC. Translating it yields CASSAVLAGDNEQFF. V is TRBV9 and J is TRBJ2-1; 7 positions match TRBD2. The CDR3 has 15 residues. V was pared by 3 bases and J by 7 bases, with 10 bases of the junction left unmatched. CDR1 and CDR2 from the germline V gene are SGDLS and YYNGEE.

This clone turned up a few times. CDR3 nucleotides: TGTGCCACCAGTGATATTTTGGGGAGAAATACGCAGTATTTT. It codes for CATSDILGRNTQYF. V gene TRBV24-1 combines with J gene TRBJ2-3; D is possibly TRBD2 (5 bases). From germline, CDR1 is KGHDR and CDR2 SFDVKD. V shed 3 bases and J shed 7 bases, with 13 bases lying between them. The CDR3 contains 14 residues.

The genes are TRBV28 and TRBJ1-1, with D perhaps matching TRBD1 (6 bases). The CDR3 covers 14 residues. The germline V and J ends were trimmed by 2 bases and 4 bases, with 11 bases remaining between them. CDR1 and CDR2 from the germline V gene are MDHEN and SYDVKM. Here the CDR3 reads CASSLTAGVTEAFF. The CDR3 coding sequence is TGTGCCAGCAGTTTAACGGCAGGGGTCACTGAAGCTTTCTTT.

The count of this clone is one. The gene calls are TRBV4-2 and TRBJ2-2; 14 positions agree with TRBD2. The germline V gene encodes CDR1 LGHNA and CDR2 YNFKEQ. This CDR3 contains 16 residues. V shed 1 base and J 6 bases; nucleotides not matched to a gene: 1. The CDR3 DNA sequence: TGTGCCAGCAGCCAAGGACTAGCGGGAGGGCCCGGGGAGCTGTTTTTT. It is translated as CASSQGLAGGPGELFF.

The V call is TRBV9, the J call TRBJ2-3; possible D gene TRBD2, 7 bases. From germline, CDR1 is SGDLS and CDR2 YYNGEE. V was clipped by 0 bases and J by 3 bases, with 11 bases between them. The CDR3 length is 15 residues. The CDR3 DNA reads TGTGCCAGCAGCGTAGTGGGGGGGCCGACAGATACGCAGTATTTT. It is translated as CASSVVGGPTDTQYF. Full variable domain (missing parts from reference TRBV9 and TRBJ2-3): DSGVTQTPKHLITATGQRVTLRCSPRSGDLSVYWYQQSLDQGLQFLIQYYNGEERAKGNILERFSAQQFPDLHSELNLSSLELGDSALYFCASSVVGGPTDTQYFGPGTRLTVL.

The chain combines TRBV6-5 with TRBJ1-1; D is possibly TRBD1 (5 bases). Germline V gene lookup returns CDR1 MNHEY and CDR2 SVGAGI. The CDR3 contains 13 residues. The V end was cut by 4 bases, the J end by 5 bases, with 11 bases between. The CDR3 DNA follows: TGTGCCAGCAGTTTAAGGCGGGGGACTGAAGCTTTCTTT. Protein: CASSLRRGTEAFF.

The chain employs TRBV12-3 or TRBV12-4 and TRBJ1-5, with a possible D match to TRBD1 (6 bases). The germline V and J ends were trimmed by 6 bases and 3 bases, with 9 bases remaining between them. The CDR3 runs 13 residues. In DNA, the CDR3 is TGTGCCAGCAGGTGGACAGCCAATCAGCCCCAGCATTTT. This gives the protein CASRWTANQPQHF.

The chain links TRBV6-5 to TRBJ1-5; 8 nucleotides match TRBD1. The CDR3 is made up of 13 amino acids. Trimming took 6 bases from V and 6 from J; bases not matched to a gene: 4. Germline values: CDR1 MNHEY, CDR2 SVGAGI. The CDR3 DNA sequence: TGTGCCAGCAGCGGACAGGGCAGTCAGCCCCAGCATTTT. It is translated as CASSGQGSQPQHF.

The V call is TRBV11-2, the J call TRBJ2-2; D remains ambiguous. V was trimmed by 5 bases and J by 4 bases, leaving 11 bases between them. The CDR3 sequence is 14 residues long. Germline CDR1 is SGHAT and CDR2 is FQNNGV. CDR3 nucleotide sequence: TGTGCCAGCAGCCTTTCGCGAGGCACCGGGGAGCTGTTTTTT. Protein sequence: CASSLSRGTGELFF.

Concerning this clone itself: The sample holds other DNA sequences that translate to the same CDR3. The chain couples TRBV28 to TRBJ2-7; D not resolved. Germline CDR1 MDHEN, CDR2 SYDVKM. The V end lost 4 bases, the J end lost 1 base, and 5 bases lay between the germline ends. CDR3 length: 12 amino acids. CDR3 protein: CASSSGSYEQYF. CDR3 bases: TGTGCCAGCAGTTCAGGTTCCTACGAGCAGTACTTC.

The chain links TRBV15 to TRBJ2-5, with TRBD1 matching 7 bases. Germline-derived CDR1 and CDR2 are LNHNV and YYDKDF (reference sequence). V lost 2 bases and J lost 5; bases outside the gene matches: 8. The CDR3 is 15 residues long. CDR3 DNA: TGTGCCACCAGCAGATCCCAGGGGGTCCGGGAGACCCAGTACTTC. Protein: CATSRSQGVRETQYF.

This sequence joins TRBV7-9 and TRBJ1-4, with TRBD1 as a possible D gene (6 bases). CDR1 and CDR2 (germline): SEHNR, FQNEAQ (reference sequence). The CDR3 contains 13 residues. Trimming shortened V by 1 base and J by 7 bases, and 7 bases separated the two germline ends. The CDR3 region is CASSLGGGEKLFF. The CDR3 nucleotides are TGTGCCAGCAGCTTAGGAGGGGGTGAAAAACTGTTTTTT.

The chain carries TRBV19 and TRBJ2-5; 9 nucleotides line up with TRBD1. Germline trimming cut 2 bases from V and 3 bases from J; bases unmatched to any gene: 7. CDR3 length: 16 residues. Looked up from germline, CDR1 is LNHDA and CDR2 is SQIVND (reference sequence). The CDR3 here is CASSISGQGLEETQYF. The CDR3 bases are TGTGCCAGTAGTATAAGTGGACAGGGGTTGGAAGAGACCCAGTACTTC.

This sequence joins TRBV11-2 and TRBJ1-1; no clear D gene. There are 15 residues in the CDR3. Trimming left V 0 bases short and J 1 base short, with 9 bases between. Germline lookup yields CDR1 SGHAT and CDR2 FQNNGV. The CDR3 loop is CASSLDQAPNTEAFF. CDR3 bases: TGTGCCAGCAGCTTAGATCAGGCGCCGAACACTGAAGCTTTCTTT.

The chain is built from TRBV6-5 and TRBJ2-2; TRBD1 is a possible D gene (6 bases). The germline V and J ends were trimmed by 2 bases and 6 bases, with 7 bases remaining between them. CDR3 length: 13 residues. The germline CDR1 and CDR2 sequences are MNHEY and SVGAGI. DNA of the CDR3: TGTGCCAGCAGTTACCGGACAGCCGGGGAGCTGTTTTTT. Translated: CASSYRTAGELFF.

V usage is TRBV5-4 and J usage is TRBJ1-2; D gene unclear. V was shortened by 0 bases and J by 8 bases, with 14 bases between the two germline ends. Germline V CDR1 and CDR2: SGHNT, YYREEE (reference sequence). The CDR3 is 14 residues long. The chain's CDR3 is CASSLAARPAGYTF. CDR3 nucleotide sequence: TGTGCCAGCAGCTTGGCAGCCAGGCCGGCGGGCTACACCTTC. Together with reference TRBV5-4 and TRBJ1-2, the CDR3 gives the full variable domain: ETGVTQSPTHLIKTRGQQVTLRCSSQSGHNTVSWYQQALGQGPQFIFQYYREEENGRGNFPPRFSGLQFPNYSSELNVNALELDDSALYLCASSLAARPAGYTFGSGTRLTVV.

The gene calls are TRBV6-6 and TRBJ1-2, with 8 positions matching TRBD1. The CDR3 length is 15 residues. The V gene end was trimmed by 4 bases and the J gene end by 8 bases; junction bases not matched to a gene: 12. Germline assignment: CDR1 MNHNY and CDR2 SVGAGI (reference sequence). The CDR3 protein is CASSLEPRQGTGYTF. As DNA, the CDR3 is TGTGCCAGCAGTTTAGAGCCGAGACAGGGGACGGGCTACACCTTC.

This chain links TRBV2 with TRBJ2-5; 7 bases map to TRBD2. The trim removed 2 bases at V and 5 bases at J, leaving 8 bases unmatched. The CDR3 is made up of 15 amino acids. Germline V CDR1 and CDR2: SNHLY, FYNNEI. In nucleotides, the CDR3 is TGTGCCAGCAGTGAATGGGGCGGGGGAGATGAGACCCAGTACTTC. Amino acid sequence: CASSEWGGGDETQYF.

This rearrangement joins TRBV5-1 to TRBJ2-7; no definite D call. Trimming removed 0 bases from V and 5 bases from J, with 9 bases in between. Looked up from germline, CDR1 is SGHRS and CDR2 is YFSETQ. The CDR3 has 13 amino acids. The CDR3 reads CASSLGYSDEQYF. The CDR3 DNA reads TGCGCCAGCAGCTTGGGGTACTCTGACGAGCAGTACTTC. Variable domain in full (rest from reference TRBV5-1 and TRBJ2-7): KAGVTQTPRYLIKTRGQQVTLSCSPISGHRSVSWYQQTPGQGLQFLFEYFSETQRNKGNFPGRFSGRQFSNSRSEMNVSTLELGDSALYLCASSLGYSDEQYFGPGTRLTVT.